A single sample gave rise to the 30 T cell receptor beta chains below, sequenced in a study of blood T cell repertoires in COVID-19. Generated by immunoSEQ multiplex PCR, the TCRdb table keeps only in-frame clones and is missing some. The repertoire consists of approximately 500,000 clones, with 80% to 90% occurring once and the leading ten covering roughly 3.1%. Source material: peripheral blood. The source is a human donor in a cohort sampled during active COVID-19.

The sample holds one count of this clone. The genes are TRBV6-5 and TRBJ2-7, with TRBD2 identical over 8 bases. The CDR3 contains 15 residues. Looked up from germline, CDR1 is MNHEY and CDR2 is SVGAGI. Trimming at V came to 2 bases and at J to 2 bases, leaving 5 bases not matched to a gene. For the CDR3, the DNA is TGTGCCAGCAGTTACCGAGCGGGAGTCGCCTACGAGCAGTACTTC. Translated, it gives CASSYRAGVAYEQYF.

In this sample, this clone turned up a few times. The J gene is TRBJ1-2, the V gene TRBV28, with D unclear. V was pared by 3 bases and J by 4 bases, with 18 bases between. The CDR3 length is 16 residues. Germline V gives CDR1 MDHEN, CDR2 SYDVKM. CDR3 amino acids: CASSFSRLQEAYGYTF. Here the CDR3 DNA reads TGTGCCAGCAGTTTTTCCCGTCTCCAGGAGGCCTATGGCTACACCTTC.

The chain joins TRBV19 to TRBJ2-1, with D perhaps TRBD1 (5 bases). With 0 bases removed from V and 8 bases from J, the gap between germline ends came to 14 bases. There are 15 residues in the CDR3. Germline loops: CDR1 LNHDA, CDR2 SQIVND (reference sequence). CDR3 region: CASSIDTFTGDEQFF. The CDR3 DNA follows: TGTGCCAGTAGTATAGATACCTTCACAGGAGATGAGCAGTTCTTC.

This chain links TRBV5-6 with TRBJ1-2; D is perhaps TRBD1 (6 bases). Trimming shortened V by 3 bases and J by 5 bases, and 14 bases separated the two germline ends. Germline CDR1 SGHDT, CDR2 YYEEEE. CDR3 size: 14 residues. The DNA for the CDR3 is TGTGCCAGCAGCTCCCGCAGGGGCTGGTATGGCTACACCTTC. Protein sequence: CASSSRRGWYGYTF.

This chain links TRBV15 with TRBJ2-2; possibly TRBD2 for D (7 bases). Deletions cut 2 bases from V and 4 bases from J, with 20 bases between. Looked up from germline, CDR1 is LNHNV and CDR2 is YYDKDF (reference sequence). There are 18 residues in the CDR3. The CDR3 protein is CATSRSHGGRGGTGELFF. CDR3 coding DNA: TGTGCCACCAGCAGATCGCACGGGGGGCGAGGTGGCACCGGGGAGCTGTTTTTT.

Here the CDR3 DNA reads TGTGCCAGCAGCTCGGTAGCGAGTCAAGAGACCCAGTACTTC. As protein: CASSSVASQETQYF. The J gene is TRBJ2-5, the V gene TRBV7-2; a possible D gene is TRBD2 (5 bases). The CDR3 length is 14 residues. V lost 4 bases to trimming and J lost 2 bases, with 11 bases between them. Germline-derived CDR1 and CDR2 are SGHTA and FQGNSA.

The chain has TRBV5-6 and TRBJ1-2; weak D call: TRBD1 (5 bases). Per the germline V gene, CDR1 is SGHDT and CDR2 is YYEEEE. Trimming shortened V by 6 bases and J by 3 bases, and 15 bases separated the two germline ends. The CDR3 extends over 14 amino acids. The CDR3 is CASTPGDWDYGYTF. CDR3 DNA sequence: TGTGCCAGCACCCCTGGGGACTGGGACTATGGCTACACCTTC.

The chain is built from TRBV4-1 and TRBJ1-4; a possible D gene is TRBD1 (5 bases). The germline V gene has CDR1 MGHRA and CDR2 YSYEKL. V lost 0 bases, J lost 0 bases, and 14 bases lay in between. The CDR3 is 18 amino acids. The CDR3 DNA reads as TGCGCCAGCAGCCAAGATCCTACCACAGGAACAACTAATGAAAAACTGTTTTTT. It yields the protein CASSQDPTTGTTNEKLFF.

This chain joins TRBV10-2 and TRBJ2-5, with TRBD1 identical over 9 bases. Trimming at V came to 8 bases and at J to 5 bases, leaving 6 bases not matched to a gene. Germline V CDR1 and CDR2: WSHSY, SAAADI. The CDR3 has 13 residues. CDR3 amino acids: CASGGQGGETQYF. Written as DNA, the CDR3 is TGCGCCAGCGGGGGACAGGGTGGGGAGACCCAGTACTTC.

V gene TRBV3-1 (or the pseudogene TRBV3-2) combines with J gene TRBJ2-7, with TRBD2 identical over 7 bases. The CDR3 has 12 amino acids. Per the germline V gene, CDR1 is LGHDT and CDR2 is YNNKEL (reference sequence). The J segment lost 2 bases and the V segment lost 8 bases, leaving 3 bases of the junction unmatched. The CDR3 DNA is TGTGCCAGCGCGGGAGACACCTACGAGCAGTACTTC. Protein product: CASAGDTYEQYF.

The chain couples TRBV2 to TRBJ1-6; D not resolved. The V end was cut by 4 bases, the J end by 10 bases, with 11 bases between. This CDR3 is 13 amino acids long. Germline V lookup: CDR1 SNHLY, CDR2 FYNNEI. The CDR3 spells CASSVGPGSPLHF. The CDR3 DNA reads as TGTGCCAGCAGTGTGGGCCCCGGCTCACCCCTCCACTTT.

The chain has TRBV7-3 and TRBJ1-1, with a tentative D call TRBD1 (6 bases). Looked up from germline, CDR1 is SGHTA and CDR2 is FQGTGA. This CDR3 has 13 amino acids. V dropped 1 base and J dropped 10 bases, with 13 bases sitting between them. The CDR3 coding sequence is TGTGCCAGCAGCTTAAATAGCCAGACAGGAGCTTTCTTT. Its translation is CASSLNSQTGAFF.

The gene calls are TRBV5-1 and TRBJ1-1; D is possibly TRBD1 (5 bases). The CDR3 runs 15 residues. In germline, CDR1 is SGHRS, CDR2 YFSETQ. Deletions cut 0 bases from V and 3 bases from J, with 12 bases between. The CDR3 nucleotides are TGCGCCAGCAGCTTGGAGGACCCCAGGGACACTGAAGCTTTCTTT. Encoded protein: CASSLEDPRDTEAFF.

The chain recombines TRBV5-1 with TRBJ2-6, with D perhaps TRBD1 (6 bases). Germline V lookup: CDR1 SGHRS, CDR2 YFSETQ. The CDR3 runs to 18 residues. Trimming stripped 2 bases from V and 1 base from J, with 16 bases between. CDR3 sequence: CASSFSGALRSGANVLTF. In nucleotides, the CDR3 is TGCGCCAGCAGCTTTTCAGGGGCTCTGAGATCTGGGGCCAACGTCCTGACTTTC.

The rearrangement links TRBV19 to TRBJ2-5; 7 bases are shared with TRBD2. CDR3 length: 14 amino acids. J was trimmed by 0 bases and V by 8 bases; bases with no gene match: 6. CDR1 LNHDA and CDR2 SQIVND come from the germline V gene (reference sequence). Written as DNA, the CDR3 is TGTGCCAGTGGGCTAGCGGCCTACCAAGAGACCCAGTACTTC. It encodes CASGLAAYQETQYF.

This rearrangement joins TRBV4-2 to TRBJ2-1; D is perhaps TRBD1 (5 bases). Germline loops: CDR1 LGHNA, CDR2 YNFKEQ. This CDR3 contains 14 residues. Trimming took off 3 bases at V and 8 bases at J, with 14 bases between the two ends. The CDR3 sequence is CASSQTGAGDEQFF. For the CDR3, the DNA is TGTGCCAGCAGCCAGACTGGGGCTGGGGATGAGCAGTTCTTC.

V is TRBV5-1 and J is TRBJ2-1; D is unclear. CDR1 is SGHRS, CDR2 YFSETQ, per germline. V was trimmed by 0 bases and J by 9 bases, leaving 19 bases between them. This CDR3 spans 16 amino acids. The CDR3 is CASSLAVRPTQVEQFF. The CDR3 DNA sequence: TGCGCCAGCAGCTTGGCCGTTCGTCCAACGCAGGTTGAGCAGTTCTTC.

The chain recombines TRBV19 with TRBJ2-3, with 12 bases that match TRBD2. V lost 5 bases, J lost 4 bases, and 7 bases stayed unmatched. CDR1 and CDR2 (germline): LNHDA, SQIVND (reference sequence). The CDR3 loop spans 16 amino acids. The DNA for the CDR3 is TGTGCCAGTAGTGTCGAACTAGCGGGAGGCGCAGATACGCAGTATTTT. This sequence encodes CASSVELAGGADTQYF.

This clone appeared a single time. The genes are TRBV30 and TRBJ2-1; unclear D gene. The germline CDR1 and CDR2 sequences are GTSNPN and SVGIG (reference sequence). The CDR3 covers 12 residues. V was shortened by 1 base and J by 5 bases, with 6 bases between the two germline ends. CDR3 amino acids: CAWSEQNNEQFF. CDR3 DNA: TGTGCCTGGAGTGAACAGAACAATGAGCAGTTCTTC.

The chain uses TRBV19 and TRBJ2-1; TRBD1 aligns across 8 bases. Looked up from germline, CDR1 is LNHDA and CDR2 is SQIVND (reference sequence). The V and J ends lost 6 bases and 5 bases, in that order; junction bases with no gene match: 6. CDR3 size: 14 residues. As DNA, the CDR3 is TGTGCCAGTAGGACAGGGGAATTGAACAATGAGCAGTTCTTC. Its translation is CASRTGELNNEQFF.

The J gene is TRBJ1-5, the V gene TRBV5-1; TRBD1 is a possible D gene (6 bases). This CDR3 has 14 amino acids. Per germline, CDR1 SGHRS and CDR2 YFSETQ. Trimming pared 1 base from V and 3 bases from J, leaving 8 bases between. The CDR3 spells CASSLPGDNQPQHF. The CDR3 DNA reads TGCGCCAGCAGCTTGCCAGGGGACAATCAGCCCCAGCATTTT.

V gene TRBV15 combines with J gene TRBJ2-1; possibly TRBD1 for D (6 bases). The CDR3 contains 15 residues. Trimming shortened V by 2 bases and J by 8 bases, and 16 bases separated the two germline ends. Germline V gene sequence: CDR1 LNHNV, CDR2 YYDKDF (reference sequence). The CDR3 DNA reads as TGTGCCACCAGCAGACAGGGGCAGTCTAGAGATGAGCAGTTCTTC. Translating gives CATSRQGQSRDEQFF.

The chain combines TRBV19 with TRBJ2-1; 10 bases align to TRBD2. Germline V gene sequence: CDR1 LNHDA, CDR2 SQIVND (reference sequence). The CDR3 loop spans 15 amino acids. The V and J ends lost 3 bases and 8 bases, in that order; junction bases with no gene match: 7. CDR3 sequence reads: CASSITSGTPDEQFF. The CDR3 nucleotides read TGTGCCAGTAGTATCACTAGCGGGACCCCCGATGAGCAGTTCTTC.

The chain couples TRBV27 to TRBJ1-1, with a possible D match to TRBD1 (6 bases). Trimming cost V 10 bases and J 4 bases, with 16 bases left between them. This CDR3 spans 13 amino acids. Germline CDR1 is MNHEY and CDR2 is SMNVEV (reference sequence). The CDR3 loop reads CATYKGVGTEAFF. CDR3 nucleotide sequence: TGTGCCACCTATAAGGGGGTAGGCACTGAAGCTTTCTTT.

This clone came up once. The chain links TRBV5-4 to TRBJ1-1; TRBD1 might be the D (6 bases). The CDR3 length is 14 residues. V lost 4 bases to trimming and J lost 4 bases, with 14 bases between them. CDR1 and CDR2 from the germline V gene are SGHNT and YYREEE (reference sequence). CDR3 bases: TGTGCCAGCAGCCCCCTCAGGGGTGGCACTGAAGCTTTCTTT. It yields the protein CASSPLRGGTEAFF.

The rearrangement links TRBV19 to TRBJ2-7; 8 nucleotides agree with TRBD1. Per the germline V gene, CDR1 is LNHDA and CDR2 is SQIVND (reference sequence). This CDR3 comprises 15 residues. The J segment lost 3 bases and the V segment lost 1 base, leaving 5 bases of the junction unmatched. This chain's CDR3 is CASSIAGQGYYEQYF. Here the CDR3 DNA reads TGTGCCAGTAGTATAGCTGGACAGGGATACTACGAGCAGTACTTC.

The chain recombines TRBV6-5 with TRBJ1-5; 10 bases are shared with TRBD1. The CDR3 runs 14 residues. Trimming took 6 bases from V and 5 from J; bases not matched to a gene: 4. Germline V CDR1 and CDR2: MNHEY, SVGAGI. The chain's CDR3 is CASSSGQGDQPQHF. CDR3 sequence (DNA): TGTGCCAGCAGCTCCGGACAGGGGGATCAGCCCCAGCATTTT.

V and J are TRBV30 and TRBJ1-3; D gene unclear. CDR1 is GTSNPN, CDR2 SVGIG, per germline (reference sequence). The CDR3 is 16 residues long. V was clipped by 0 bases and J by 0 bases, with 12 bases between them. The CDR3 region has the DNA TGTGCCTGGAGTGTACCCCGAGGGAGCTCTGGAAACACCATATATTTT. This gives the protein CAWSVPRGSSGNTIYF.

This CDR3 reads CSVLGQVNTEAFF. CDR3 sequence (DNA): TGCAGCGTCCTAGGACAGGTGAACACTGAAGCTTTCTTT. The V and J genes are TRBV29-1 and TRBJ1-1; 7 bases match TRBD1. This CDR3 spans 13 amino acids. CDR1 is SQVTM and CDR2 is ANQGSEA in the germline V gene. V gave up 6 bases and J gave up 0 bases; unmatched junction bases: 4.

This chain links TRBV5-1 with TRBJ2-1; 7 bases agree with TRBD2. Per the germline V gene, CDR1 is SGHRS and CDR2 is YFSETQ. This CDR3 contains 16 residues. V shed 3 bases and J 2 bases; nucleotides not matched to a gene: 8. The CDR3 coding sequence is TGCGCCAGCAGCTCGTTGGGAGGGGAAGCCTACAATGAGCAGTTCTTC. Encoded protein: CASSSLGGEAYNEQFF. Full variable domain (rest looked up from reference TRBV5-1 and TRBJ2-1): KAGVTQTPRYLIKTRGQQVTLSCSPISGHRSVSWYQQTPGQGLQFLFEYFSETQRNKGNFPGRFSGRQFSNSRSEMNVSTLELGDSALYLCASSSLGGEAYNEQFFGPGTRLTVL.